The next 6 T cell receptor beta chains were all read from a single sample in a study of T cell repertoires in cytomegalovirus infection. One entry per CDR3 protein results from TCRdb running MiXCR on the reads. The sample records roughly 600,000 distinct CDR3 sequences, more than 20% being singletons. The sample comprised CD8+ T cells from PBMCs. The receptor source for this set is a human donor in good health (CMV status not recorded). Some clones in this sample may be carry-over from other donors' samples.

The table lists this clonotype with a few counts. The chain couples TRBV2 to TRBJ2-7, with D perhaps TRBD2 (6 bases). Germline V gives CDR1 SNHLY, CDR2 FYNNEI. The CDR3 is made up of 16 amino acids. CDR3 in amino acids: CASREAVRGKRDEQYV. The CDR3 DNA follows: TGTGCCAGCAGAGAAGCCGTACGGGGGAAAAGGGACGAGCAGTACGTC.

DNA of the CDR3: TGCGCCAGTTCCCTAGCGGGGGATGAGACAGATACGCAGTATTTT. Its translation is CASSLAGDETDTQYF. The gene calls are TRBV10-2 and TRBJ2-3, with TRBD2 identical over 10 bases. V shed 9 bases and J 3 bases; nucleotides not matched to a gene: 9. Germline values: CDR1 WSHSY, CDR2 SAAADI. The CDR3 has 15 residues.

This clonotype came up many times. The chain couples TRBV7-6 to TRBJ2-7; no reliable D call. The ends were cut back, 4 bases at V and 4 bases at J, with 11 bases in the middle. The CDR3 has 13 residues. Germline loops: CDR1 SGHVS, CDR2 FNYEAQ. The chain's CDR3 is CASSSTLGYEQYF. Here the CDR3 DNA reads TGTGCCAGCAGCTCAACTCTTGGGTACGAGCAGTACTTC.

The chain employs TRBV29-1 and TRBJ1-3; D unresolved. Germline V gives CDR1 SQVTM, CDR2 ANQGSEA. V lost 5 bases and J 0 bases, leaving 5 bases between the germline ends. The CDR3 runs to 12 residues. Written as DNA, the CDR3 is TGCAGCGTTCGGGTCTCTGGAAACACCATATATTTT. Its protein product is CSVRVSGNTIYF.

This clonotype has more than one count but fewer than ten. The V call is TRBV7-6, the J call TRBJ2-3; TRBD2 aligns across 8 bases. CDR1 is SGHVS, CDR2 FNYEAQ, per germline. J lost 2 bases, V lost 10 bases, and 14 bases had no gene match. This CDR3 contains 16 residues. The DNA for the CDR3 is TGTGCCAACATCCCAGCGGGGGCCGACATCACAGATACGCAGTATTTT. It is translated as CANIPAGADITDTQYF. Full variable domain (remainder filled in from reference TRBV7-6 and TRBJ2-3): GAGVSQSPRYKVTKRGQDVALRCDPISGHVSLYWYRQALGQGPEFLTYFNYEAQQDKSGLPNDRFSAERPEGSISTLTIQRTEQRDSAMYRCANIPAGADITDTQYFGPGTRLTVL.

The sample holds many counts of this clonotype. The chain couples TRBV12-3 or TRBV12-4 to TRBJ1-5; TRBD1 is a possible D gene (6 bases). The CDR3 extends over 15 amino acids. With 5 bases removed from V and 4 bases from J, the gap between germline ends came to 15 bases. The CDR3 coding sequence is TGTGCCAGCAGTAAAACGGGACAACTGAATCAGCCCCAGCATTTT. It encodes CASSKTGQLNQPQHF.